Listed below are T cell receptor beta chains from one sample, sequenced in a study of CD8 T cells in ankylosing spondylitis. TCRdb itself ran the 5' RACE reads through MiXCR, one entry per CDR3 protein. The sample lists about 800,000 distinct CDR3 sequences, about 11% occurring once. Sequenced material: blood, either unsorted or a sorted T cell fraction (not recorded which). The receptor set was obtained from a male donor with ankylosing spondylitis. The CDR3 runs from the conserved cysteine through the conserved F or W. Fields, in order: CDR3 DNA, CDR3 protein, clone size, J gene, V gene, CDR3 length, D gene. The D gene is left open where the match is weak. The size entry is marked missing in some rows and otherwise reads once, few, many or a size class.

TGTGCCAGCAGCCACAGGGGTGACTATGGCTACACCTTC | CASSHRGDYGYTF | few | TRBJ1-2 | TRBV4-2 | 13 | -
TGTGCCAGCAGTTATGGACAGGGCACCTATGGCTACACCTTC | CASSYGQGTYGYTF | few | TRBJ1-2 | TRBV27 | 14 | TRBD1
TGTGCCATCAGTGAAAACGAGAATCACTACACCTTC | CAISENENHYTF | - | TRBJ1-2 | TRBV10-3 | 12 | -
TGCAGTGCTACTAGCGGGAGAGCCTATAGCACAGATACGCAGTATTTT | CSATSGRAYSTDTQYF | few | TRBJ2-3 | TRBV20-1 | 16 | TRBD2
TGCAGTGCTAGTCTGGCTGCTTCGACTGGGGAGCTGTTTTTT | CSASLAASTGELFF | - | TRBJ2-2 | TRBV20-1 | 14 | -
TGTGCCAGCAGTCCGGGACAGGCCAGCTATGGCTACACCTTC | CASSPGQASYGYTF | many | TRBJ1-2 | TRBV12-3/TRBV12-4 | 14 | TRBD1
TGTGCCAGCAGTTACGGGACTTCCTTGCGGGAGCAGTACTTC | CASSYGTSLREQYF | - | TRBJ2-7 | TRBV6-5 | 14 | -
TGTGCCAGCAGTTTACACTCGGGACAGGCAGGGTATGGCTACACCTTC | CASSLHSGQAGYGYTF | many | TRBJ1-2 | TRBV28 | 16 | TRBD1
TGTGCCAGCCGCCGGGAGGTGTACACTGAAGCTTTCTTT | CASRREVYTEAFF | few | TRBJ1-1 | TRBV7-2 | 13 | -
TGTGCCAGCAGTTCTCACCGAGGCGGGGAGCTGTTTTTT | CASSSHRGGELFF | - | TRBJ2-2 | TRBV28 | 13 | -
TGTGCCAGCAGTTACTCGATGACTCGAACTTCGAACTACAATGAGCAGTTCTTC | CASSYSMTRTSNYNEQFF | few | TRBJ2-1 | TRBV6-5 | 18 | -
TGTGCCAGCAGTTATGAGGCATACCAAGAGACCCAGTACTTC | CASSYEAYQETQYF | - | TRBJ2-5 | TRBV6-2/TRBV6-3 | 14 | -
TGCAGTGCGAAAAGACAGGGAGTAGGAAAACTGTTTTTT | CSAKRQGVGKLFF | - | TRBJ1-4 | TRBV20-1 | 13 | TRBD1
TGTGCCAGCAGCTACCCGACAGAGATCTATGGCTACACCTTC | CASSYPTEIYGYTF | - | TRBJ1-2 | TRBV6-5 | 14 | -
TGCGCCAGCAGCCAAGGGTGGGGTTTTTTTATGAACACTGAAGCTTTCTTT | CASSQGWGFFMNTEAFF | many | TRBJ1-1 | TRBV4-1 | 17 | -
TGTGCCAGCAGCATGCAGGGGGAAGGAAAACAGTTTTTT | CASSMQGEGKQFF | - | TRBJ1-4 | TRBV12-3/TRBV12-4 | 13 | TRBD1
TGTGCCAGCAGCCGTCAGGACAGGGAATATTCAGATACGCAGTATTTT | CASSRQDREYSDTQYF | - | TRBJ2-3 | TRBV4-2 | 16 | TRBD1
TGTGCCAGCAGTTTAGGGGGAACTTACTTATCGGAGACCCAGTACTTC | CASSLGGTYLSETQYF | - | TRBJ2-5 | TRBV12-3/TRBV12-4 | 16 | -
TGTGCCAGCAGTTCCGGGGGCTCCGACTATGGCTACACCTTC | CASSSGGSDYGYTF | few | TRBJ1-2 | TRBV6-5 | 14 | -
TGTGCCAGCAGTGAATTGAGACAGGGTCATGAAAAACTGTTTTTT | CASSELRQGHEKLFF | many | TRBJ1-4 | TRBV25-1 | 15 | TRBD1
TGTGCCAGCAGCCGGTGGGACGAGACCCAGTACTTC | CASSRWDETQYF | few | TRBJ2-5 | TRBV12-3/TRBV12-4 | 12 | -
TGCAGTGCTAGGAGGGGACTAGGGGACTACGAGCAGTACTTC | CSARRGLGDYEQYF | - | TRBJ2-7 | TRBV20-1 | 14 | TRBD2
TGCGCCAGCAGCTTGGGGGCCGGTAAAGAGCAGTACTTC | CASSLGAGKEQYF | - | TRBJ2-7 | TRBV5-1 | 13 | -
TGCGCCAGCCGCATTAACGGGCGCTCCTACAATGAGCAGTTCTTC | CASRINGRSYNEQFF | - | TRBJ2-1 | TRBV5-1 | 15 | -
TGTGCCTGGAGTAAAGGCTGGGCAACTAGCGGGAGAAGGAGGGAGACCCAGTACTTC | CAWSKGWATSGRRRETQYF | - | TRBJ2-5 | TRBV30 | 19 | TRBD2
TGTGCCAGCTCTCAGGGGGCGAGATATGGCTACACCTTC | CASSQGARYGYTF | - | TRBJ1-2 | TRBV18 | 13 | TRBD1
TGCAGTGCTACCCGGGACTCGAGCCCCCCGGATACGCAGTATTTT | CSATRDSSPPDTQYF | - | TRBJ2-3 | TRBV20-1 | 15 | -
TGTGCCATCAGTGAGGCCCCGGGACAGGGTAATTCACCCCTCCACTTT | CAISEAPGQGNSPLHF | few | TRBJ1-6 | TRBV10-3 | 16 | TRBD1
TGTGCCAGCAGTTACCCGGACGGGGACGAGCAGTACTTC | CASSYPDGDEQYF | - | TRBJ2-7 | TRBV6-6 | 13 | -
TGTGCCAGCAGCTCAAACTCTGAAGCTTTCTTT | CASSSNSEAFF | many | TRBJ1-1 | TRBV28 | 11 | -
TGCAGTGCTAGAGATCCCAGGCCCGATCAGCCCCAGCATTTT | CSARDPRPDQPQHF | - | TRBJ1-5 | TRBV20-1 | 14 | -
TGTGCCAGCAGTTCCCTTGGAGCGGGATGGGATTATACGCAGTATTTT | CASSSLGAGWDYTQYF | few | TRBJ2-3 | TRBV6-2/TRBV6-3 | 16 | TRBD2
TGTGCCAGCAGCCAAGAAGGGGCGTCGTCGCCCTACAATGAGCAGTTCTTC | CASSQEGASSPYNEQFF | - | TRBJ2-1 | TRBV4-2 | 17 | -
TGCAGTGCTAGGAAAGACAGACCTTATCAGCCCCAGCATTTT | CSARKDRPYQPQHF | - | TRBJ1-5 | TRBV20-1 | 14 | -
TGTGCCAGCAGTTTCCGGGGAGAGTTAACGAACACTGAAGCTTTCTTT | CASSFRGELTNTEAFF | few | TRBJ1-1 | TRBV28 | 16 | -
TGTGCCATCAGTGAGCCTCGGGACACCTACGAGCAGTACTTC | CAISEPRDTYEQYF | many | TRBJ2-7 | TRBV10-3 | 14 | -
TGTGCCAGCAGTTTAGCTGCCAGCGGGTACACAGATACGCAGTATTTT | CASSLAASGYTDTQYF | few | TRBJ2-3 | TRBV12-3/TRBV12-4 | 16 | -
TGTGCCAGCAGCATACCTGGACCCTACAATGAGCAGTTCTTC | CASSIPGPYNEQFF | - | TRBJ2-1 | TRBV28 | 14 | -
TGTGCCACCAGCACCATGGACAGGGGGCGAGGTGGCTACACCTTC | CATSTMDRGRGGYTF | - | TRBJ1-2 | TRBV15 | 15 | TRBD1
TGCGCCAGCAGCTTGTTGCGGCTAGCGGGATTCACAGATACGCAGTATTTT | CASSLLRLAGFTDTQYF | - | TRBJ2-3 | TRBV5-1 | 17 | TRBD2
TGCAGTGCTAGAGATCTAAGGTCCTTCTACGAGCAGTACTTC | CSARDLRSFYEQYF | many | TRBJ2-7 | TRBV20-1 | 14 | -
TGTGCCAGCAGTTTCGCCCTCGTGGGGACAGGGAGATACAATGAGCAGTTCTTC | CASSFALVGTGRYNEQFF | few | TRBJ2-1 | TRBV6-5 | 18 | TRBD1
TGCAGTGCTAGTCGGGGGGCGAGCGGCCGCGACGAGCAGTACTTC | CSASRGASGRDEQYF | many | TRBJ2-7 | TRBV20-1 | 15 | -
TGTGCCAGCAGTTTAGCGGGGCTAGCCAAAAACATTCAGTACTTC | CASSLAGLAKNIQYF | once | TRBJ2-4 | TRBV27 | 15 | -
TGCAGTGCTAGAGATGGGACAGCTTCCTGCTACACCTTC | CSARDGTASCYTF | - | TRBJ1-2 | TRBV20-1 | 13 | TRBD1
TGTGCCAGCAGCTTGCGAGGGGGAGTCTCTGGGGCCAACGTCCTGACTTTC | CASSLRGGVSGANVLTF | - | TRBJ2-6 | TRBV7-9 | 17 | -
TGCGCCAGCAGCAGGGCATTCTTCGGGGAGCTGTTTTTT | CASSRAFFGELFF | - | TRBJ2-2 | TRBV5-1 | 13 | -
TGTGCCAGCAGCCCCCGGACAGGGACGGGAAACACCATATATTTT | CASSPRTGTGNTIYF | few | TRBJ1-3 | TRBV7-6 | 15 | TRBD1
TGCAGTGCTAGAGAAAACAGTGGACAGACCTACAATGAGCAGTTCTTC | CSARENSGQTYNEQFF | few | TRBJ2-1 | TRBV20-1 | 16 | -
TGTGCCAGCTCCCCCCGAAGCGGAGCCTACAATGAGCAGTTCTTC | CASSPRSGAYNEQFF | - | TRBJ2-1 | TRBV18 | 15 | -
TGTGCCAGCAGCCCTATGGGGAGAGCTGGGGCCAACGTCCTGACTTTC | CASSPMGRAGANVLTF | - | TRBJ2-6 | TRBV7-2 | 16 | -
TGTGCCATGGGCCCGGGGCTCCTCACAGATACGCAGTATTTT | CAMGPGLLTDTQYF | - | TRBJ2-3 | TRBV25-1 | 14 | -
TGTGCCATCAGTGAGCAGGGAAGCGGAAACACCATATATTTT | CAISEQGSGNTIYF | few | TRBJ1-3 | TRBV10-3 | 14 | -
TGTGCCAGCAAGGCGCGCCGTAATGAAAAACTGTTTTTT | CASKARRNEKLFF | few | TRBJ1-4 | TRBV6-1 | 13 | -
TGCAGTGCTAAATGGGTACAGGGGGATACGCAGTATTTT | CSAKWVQGDTQYF | - | TRBJ2-3 | TRBV20-1 | 13 | TRBD1